This paragraph reports one TCR beta chain. Its antigen is not identified. Losses at the gene ends were 6 bases for V and 3 bases for J; bases not matched to a gene: 8. The germline V gene has CDR1 MNHNS and CDR2 SASEGT. The CDR3 loop spans 16 amino acids. TCRdb redid the calling of the 5' RACE reads with MiXCR, one entry per CDR3 protein. This table has 190,000 or so distinct CDR3 sequences, roughly 13% appearing once. The data were obtained in a study of CD8 T cells in ankylosing spondylitis. Study-wide points: A CD8+ phenotype characterized the disease-linked clones, which were relatively rare in peripheral blood.

This clonotype was obtained from a male donor with ankylosing spondylitis or in good health (not recorded which). The V gene is TRBV6-1, the J gene TRBJ2-7; 13 bases fit TRBD2. The sequenced material came from blood, either unsorted or a sorted T cell fraction (not recorded which). CDR3 residues: CASSWGTSGNLYEQYF. The CDR3 coding sequence is TGTGCCAGCAGCTGGGGGACTAGCGGGAATCTCTACGAGCAGTACTTC.